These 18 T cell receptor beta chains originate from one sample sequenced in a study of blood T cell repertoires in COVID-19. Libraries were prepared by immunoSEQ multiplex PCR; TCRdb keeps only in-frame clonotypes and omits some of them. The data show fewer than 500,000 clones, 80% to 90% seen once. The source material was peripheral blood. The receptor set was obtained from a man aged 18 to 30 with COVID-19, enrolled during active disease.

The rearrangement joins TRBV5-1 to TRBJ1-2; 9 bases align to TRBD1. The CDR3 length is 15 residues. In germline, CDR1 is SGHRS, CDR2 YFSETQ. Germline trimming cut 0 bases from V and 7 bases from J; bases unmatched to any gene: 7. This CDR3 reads CASSLEGQGNTGYTF. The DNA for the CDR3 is TGCGCCAGCAGCTTGGAGGGACAGGGTAATACTGGCTACACCTTC. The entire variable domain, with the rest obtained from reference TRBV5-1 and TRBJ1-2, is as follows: KAGVTQTPRYLIKTRGQQVTLSCSPISGHRSVSWYQQTPGQGLQFLFEYFSETQRNKGNFPGRFSGRQFSNSRSEMNVSTLELGDSALYLCASSLEGQGNTGYTFGSGTRLTVV.

CDR3 sequence: CASSPNLGQQVKNTEAFF. CDR3 in DNA: TGTGCCAGCAGCCCGAACCTTGGACAGCAAGTTAAGAACACTGAAGCTTTCTTT. The gene calls are TRBV7-8 and TRBJ1-1, with D tentatively TRBD1 (6 bases). The CDR3 extends over 18 amino acids. V dropped 5 bases and J dropped 1 base, with 23 bases sitting between them. Germline CDR1 SGHVS, CDR2 FQNEAQ.

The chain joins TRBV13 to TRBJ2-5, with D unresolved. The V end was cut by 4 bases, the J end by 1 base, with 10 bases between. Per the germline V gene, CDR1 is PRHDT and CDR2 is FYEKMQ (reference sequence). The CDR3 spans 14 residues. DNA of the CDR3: TGTGCCAGCAGCTCCGCTTGGGCCCAAGAGACCCAGTACTTC. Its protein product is CASSSAWAQETQYF.

CDR3 DNA: TGTGCCAGCAGTTACGGGCGGGGGACCTACGAGCAGTACTTC. Its protein is CASSYGRGTYEQYF. The rearrangement links TRBV6-2 or TRBV6-3 to TRBJ2-7; 7 nucleotides line up with TRBD2. Germline V gene sequence: CDR1 MNHEY, CDR2 SVGEGT. The V and J ends lost 2 bases and 2 bases, in that order; junction bases with no gene match: 3. This CDR3 has 14 amino acids.

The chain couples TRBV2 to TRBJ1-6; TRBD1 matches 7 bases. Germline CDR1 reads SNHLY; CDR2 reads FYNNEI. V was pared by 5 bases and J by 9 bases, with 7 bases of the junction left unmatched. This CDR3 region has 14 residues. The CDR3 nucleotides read TGTGCCAGCAGTAGAACAGGGGTCAGTTCACCCCTCCACTTT. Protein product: CASSRTGVSSPLHF.

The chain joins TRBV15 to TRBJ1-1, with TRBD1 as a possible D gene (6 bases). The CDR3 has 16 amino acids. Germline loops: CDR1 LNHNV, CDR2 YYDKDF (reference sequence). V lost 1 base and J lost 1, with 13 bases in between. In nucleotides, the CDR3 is TGTGCCACCAGCAGAGCCACAGGGCCTAAGAACACTGAAGCTTTCTTT. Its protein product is CATSRATGPKNTEAFF.

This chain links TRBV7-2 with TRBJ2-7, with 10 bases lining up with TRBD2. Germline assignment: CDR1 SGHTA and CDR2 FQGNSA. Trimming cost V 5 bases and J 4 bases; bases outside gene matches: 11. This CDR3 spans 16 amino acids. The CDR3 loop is CASSIIAGGAGYEQYF. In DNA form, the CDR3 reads TGTGCCAGCAGCATCATAGCGGGGGGCGCAGGATACGAGCAGTACTTC.

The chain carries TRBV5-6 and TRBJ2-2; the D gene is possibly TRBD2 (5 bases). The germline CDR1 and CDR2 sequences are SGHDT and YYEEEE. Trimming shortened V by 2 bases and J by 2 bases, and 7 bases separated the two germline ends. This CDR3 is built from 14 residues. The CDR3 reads CASSLPGNTGELFF. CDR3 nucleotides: TGTGCCAGCAGCTTACCGGGAAACACCGGGGAGCTGTTTTTT. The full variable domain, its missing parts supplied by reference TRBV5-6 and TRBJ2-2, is DAGVTQSPTHLIKTRGQQVTLRCSPKSGHDTVSWYQQALGQGPQFIFQYYEEEERQRGNFPDRFSGHQFPNYSSELNVNALLLGDSALYLCASSLPGNTGELFFGEGSRLTVL.

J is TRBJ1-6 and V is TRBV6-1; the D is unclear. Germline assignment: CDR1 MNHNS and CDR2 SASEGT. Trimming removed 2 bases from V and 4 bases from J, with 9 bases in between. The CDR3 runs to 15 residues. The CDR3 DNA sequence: TGTGCCAGCAGTGAACGGGGAGGATATAATTCACCCCTCCACTTT. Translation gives CASSERGGYNSPLHF.

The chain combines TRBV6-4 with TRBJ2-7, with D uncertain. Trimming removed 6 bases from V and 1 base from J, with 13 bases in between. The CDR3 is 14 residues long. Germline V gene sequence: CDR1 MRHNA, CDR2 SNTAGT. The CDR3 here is CASRDIDTSYEQYF. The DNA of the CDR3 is TGTGCCAGCAGGGATATTGACACTTCCTACGAGCAGTACTTC.

CDR3 in DNA: TGTGCCATCAGTGACGGAACGGGAACAGATACGCAGTATTTT. The encoded protein is CAISDGTGTDTQYF. This rearrangement joins TRBV10-3 to TRBJ2-3, with a possible D match to TRBD2 (5 bases). Germline V gene sequence: CDR1 ENHRY, CDR2 SYGVKD. The CDR3 contains 14 residues. The V and J ends lost 3 bases and 3 bases respectively, with 10 bases between them.

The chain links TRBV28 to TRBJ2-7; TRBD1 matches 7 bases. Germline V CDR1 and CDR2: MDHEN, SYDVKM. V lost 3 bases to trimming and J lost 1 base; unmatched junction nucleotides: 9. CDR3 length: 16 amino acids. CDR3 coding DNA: TGTGCCAGCAGTTTGACAGGGACGTCGCTATCCTACGAGCAGTACTTC. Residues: CASSLTGTSLSYEQYF.

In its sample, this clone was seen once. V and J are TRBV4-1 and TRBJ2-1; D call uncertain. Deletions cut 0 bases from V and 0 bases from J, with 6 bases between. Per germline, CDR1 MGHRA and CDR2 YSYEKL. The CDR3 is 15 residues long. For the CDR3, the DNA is TGCGCCAGCAGCCAAGATAGCAGCTCCTACAATGAGCAGTTCTTC. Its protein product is CASSQDSSSYNEQFF.

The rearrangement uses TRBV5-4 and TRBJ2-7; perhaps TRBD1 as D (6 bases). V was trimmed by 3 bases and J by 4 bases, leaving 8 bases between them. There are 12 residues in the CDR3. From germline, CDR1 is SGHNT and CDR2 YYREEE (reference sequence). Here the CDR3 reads CASSSTGYEQYF. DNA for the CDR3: TGTGCCAGCAGCTCTACAGGGTACGAGCAGTACTTC.

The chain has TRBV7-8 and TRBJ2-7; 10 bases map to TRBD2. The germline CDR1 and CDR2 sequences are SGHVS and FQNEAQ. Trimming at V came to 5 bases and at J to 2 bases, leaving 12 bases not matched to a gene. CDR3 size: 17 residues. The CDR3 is CASSRSLGLAETYEQYF. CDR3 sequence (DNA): TGTGCCAGCAGCCGCAGTCTCGGACTAGCGGAAACCTACGAGCAGTACTTC.

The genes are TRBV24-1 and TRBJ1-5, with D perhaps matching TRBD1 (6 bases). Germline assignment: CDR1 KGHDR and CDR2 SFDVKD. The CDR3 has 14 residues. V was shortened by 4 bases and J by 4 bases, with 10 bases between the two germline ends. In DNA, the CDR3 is TGTGCCACCAGTGACCAGGACAGAAATCAGCCCCAGCATTTT. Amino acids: CATSDQDRNQPQHF.

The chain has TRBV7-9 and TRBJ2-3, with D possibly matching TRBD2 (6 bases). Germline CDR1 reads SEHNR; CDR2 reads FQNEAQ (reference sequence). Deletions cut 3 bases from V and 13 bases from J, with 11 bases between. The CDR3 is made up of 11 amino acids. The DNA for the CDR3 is TGTGCCAGCAGCTTGGAGCGGGTAAAGTATTTT. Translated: CASSLERVKYF.

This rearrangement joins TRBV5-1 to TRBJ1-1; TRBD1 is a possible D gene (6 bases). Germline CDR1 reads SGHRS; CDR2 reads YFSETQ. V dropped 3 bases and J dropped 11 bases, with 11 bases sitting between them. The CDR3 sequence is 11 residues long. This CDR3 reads CASSSDRKAFF. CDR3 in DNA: TGCGCCAGCAGCTCAGACAGGAAGGCTTTCTTT.